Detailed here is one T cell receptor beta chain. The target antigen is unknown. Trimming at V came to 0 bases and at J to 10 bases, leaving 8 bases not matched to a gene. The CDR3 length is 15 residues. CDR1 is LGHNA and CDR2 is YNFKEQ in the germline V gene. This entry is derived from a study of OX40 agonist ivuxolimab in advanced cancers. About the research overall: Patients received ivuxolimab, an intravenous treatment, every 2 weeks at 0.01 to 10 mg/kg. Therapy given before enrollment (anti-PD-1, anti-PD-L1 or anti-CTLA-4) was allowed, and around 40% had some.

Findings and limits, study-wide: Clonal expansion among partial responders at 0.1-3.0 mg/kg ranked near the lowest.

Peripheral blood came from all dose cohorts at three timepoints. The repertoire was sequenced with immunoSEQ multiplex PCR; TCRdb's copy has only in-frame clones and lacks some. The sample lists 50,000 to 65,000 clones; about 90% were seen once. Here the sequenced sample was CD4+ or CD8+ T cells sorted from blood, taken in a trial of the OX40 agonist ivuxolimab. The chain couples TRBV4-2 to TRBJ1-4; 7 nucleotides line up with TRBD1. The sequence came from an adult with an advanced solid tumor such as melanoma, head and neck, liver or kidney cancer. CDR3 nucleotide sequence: TGTGCCAGCAGCCAAGATAAAGGGGGCGGTGGAAAACTGTTTTTT. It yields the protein CASSQDKGGGGKLFF.